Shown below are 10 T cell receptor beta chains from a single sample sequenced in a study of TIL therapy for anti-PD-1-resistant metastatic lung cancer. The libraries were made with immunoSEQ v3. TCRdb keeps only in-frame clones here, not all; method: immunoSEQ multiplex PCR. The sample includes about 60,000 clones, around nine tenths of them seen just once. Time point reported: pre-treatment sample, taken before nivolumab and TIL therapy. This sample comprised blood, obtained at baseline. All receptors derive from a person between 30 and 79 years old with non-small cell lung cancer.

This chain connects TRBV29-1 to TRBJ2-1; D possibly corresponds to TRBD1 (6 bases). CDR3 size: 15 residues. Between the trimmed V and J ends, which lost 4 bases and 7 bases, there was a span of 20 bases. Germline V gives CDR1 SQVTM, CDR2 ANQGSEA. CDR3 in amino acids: CSVVSLQGELNEQFF. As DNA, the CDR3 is TGCAGCGTTGTAAGTCTACAGGGTGAATTGAATGAGCAGTTCTTC.

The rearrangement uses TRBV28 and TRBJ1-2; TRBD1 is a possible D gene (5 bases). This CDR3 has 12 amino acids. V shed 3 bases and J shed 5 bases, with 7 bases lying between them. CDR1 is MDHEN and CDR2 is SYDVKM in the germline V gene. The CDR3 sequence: CASSLSGYGYTF. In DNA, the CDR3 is TGTGCCAGCAGTTTGTCAGGGTATGGCTACACCTTC.

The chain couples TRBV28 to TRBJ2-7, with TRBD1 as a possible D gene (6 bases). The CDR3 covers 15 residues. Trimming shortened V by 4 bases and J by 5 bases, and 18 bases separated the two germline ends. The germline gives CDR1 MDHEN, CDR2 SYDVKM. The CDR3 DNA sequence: TGTGCCAGCAGTTCGTCACAGGGTATGTCCCACGAGCAGTACTTC. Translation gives CASSSSQGMSHEQYF.

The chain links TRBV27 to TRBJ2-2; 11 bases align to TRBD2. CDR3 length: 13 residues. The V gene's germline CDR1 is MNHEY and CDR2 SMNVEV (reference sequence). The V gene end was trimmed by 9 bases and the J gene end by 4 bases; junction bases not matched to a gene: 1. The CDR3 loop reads CASLAGGTGELFF. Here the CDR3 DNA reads TGTGCCAGTCTAGCGGGAGGCACCGGGGAGCTGTTTTTT.

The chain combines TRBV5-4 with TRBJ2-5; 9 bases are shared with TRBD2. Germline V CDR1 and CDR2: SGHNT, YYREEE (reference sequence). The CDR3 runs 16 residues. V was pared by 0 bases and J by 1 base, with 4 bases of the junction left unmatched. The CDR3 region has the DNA TGTGCCAGCAGCTTGGGGTCTAGCGGGGTCCAAGAGACCCAGTACTTC. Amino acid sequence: CASSLGSSGVQETQYF.

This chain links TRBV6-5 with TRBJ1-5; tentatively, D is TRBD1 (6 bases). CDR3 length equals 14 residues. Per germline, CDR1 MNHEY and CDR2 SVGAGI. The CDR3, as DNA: TGTTTCACTACGGGGGGGGCCAGCAATCAGCCCCAGCATTTT. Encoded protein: CFTTGGASNQPQHF.

This chain's CDR3 is CASSLRSEQFF. The DNA for the CDR3 is TGTGCCAGCAGCCTGCGTTCAGAGCAGTTCTTC. This chain joins TRBV12-3 or TRBV12-4 and TRBJ2-1; D remains ambiguous. V lost 6 bases and J lost 10, with 10 bases in between. This CDR3 region has 11 residues.

CDR3 sequence: CASSLGGASDSPLHF. DNA of the CDR3: TGCGCCAGCAGCTTGGGGGGGGCCTCAGATTCACCCCTCCACTTT. This chain joins TRBV5-1 and TRBJ1-6, with a possible D match to TRBD1 (6 bases). Per germline, CDR1 SGHRS and CDR2 YFSETQ. The length of the CDR3 is 15 residues. Trimming took 0 bases from V and 8 from J, leaving 12 bases between them.

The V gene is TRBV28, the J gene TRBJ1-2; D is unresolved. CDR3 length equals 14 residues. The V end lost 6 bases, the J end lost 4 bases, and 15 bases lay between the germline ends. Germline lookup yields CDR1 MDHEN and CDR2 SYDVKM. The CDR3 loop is CASSQSEVRYGYTF. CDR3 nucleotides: TGTGCCAGCAGCCAAAGCGAGGTCCGCTATGGCTACACCTTC.

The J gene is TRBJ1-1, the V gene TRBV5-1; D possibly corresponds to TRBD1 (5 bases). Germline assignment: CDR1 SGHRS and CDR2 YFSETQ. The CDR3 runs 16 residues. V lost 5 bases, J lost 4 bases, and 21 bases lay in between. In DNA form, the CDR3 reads TGCGCCAGCAGGCCCGACCCTTTTGGGGGAGGCACTGAAGCTTTCTTT. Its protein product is CASRPDPFGGGTEAFF.